The 21 T cell receptor beta chains in this list originate from one sample, sequenced in a study of blood T cell repertoires in COVID-19. Profiling relied on immunoSEQ multiplex PCR, and the TCRdb table lists in-frame clones only, not all of them. The table lists some 200,000 clones, 80% to 85% of them singletons. Material: PBMCs or T cells enriched from blood (not recorded which). These receptors all stem from a man aged 35 to 55 who had recovered from COVID-19.

The chain is built from TRBV11-3 and TRBJ1-3; D is ambiguous. There are 14 residues in the CDR3. V was shortened by 0 bases and J by 3 bases, with 6 bases between the two germline ends. Looked up from germline, CDR1 is SGHNT and CDR2 is YENEEA. The CDR3 loop is CASSLDPIGNTIYF. The CDR3, as DNA: TGTGCCAGCAGCTTAGATCCAATTGGAAACACCATATATTTT.

The J gene is TRBJ2-3, the V gene TRBV18; TRBD2 might be the D (5 bases). Trimming cost V 1 base and J 2 bases, with 7 bases left between them. Germline values: CDR1 KGHSH, CDR2 LQKENI. CDR3 length: 14 amino acids. CDR3 nucleotide sequence: TGTGCCAGCTCACCACGGGAGAACACAGATACGCAGTATTTT. Residues: CASSPRENTDTQYF.

The gene calls are TRBV4-1 and TRBJ1-2; D is perhaps TRBD1 (5 bases). Germline CDR1 reads MGHRA; CDR2 reads YSYEKL. The CDR3 loop spans 14 amino acids. Trimming stripped 2 bases from V and 7 bases from J, with 14 bases between. CDR3 in amino acids: CASSQRVDRGGYTF. CDR3 sequence (DNA): TGCGCCAGCAGCCAAAGGGTGGATAGGGGTGGCTACACCTTC.

This clone has just a few counts. The chain employs TRBV23-1 and TRBJ1-5; D unclear. TRBV23-1 counts as an open reading frame of uncertain function. V was clipped by 1 base and J by 9 bases, with 10 bases between them. The CDR3 spans 13 residues. The CDR3 DNA sequence: TGCGCCAGCAGTCAATGGAGCGTGGGGCCCCAGCATTTT. Protein sequence: CASSQWSVGPQHF.

The rearrangement links TRBV5-6 to TRBJ1-1, with D possibly being TRBD1 (5 bases). The ends were cut back, 2 bases at V and 4 bases at J, with 18 bases in the middle. The CDR3 extends over 16 amino acids. Germline CDR1 and CDR2: SGHDT and YYEEEE. Written as DNA, the CDR3 is TGTGCCAGCAGCTTTCAGGCAGGGTGGGGTGGCACTGAAGCTTTCTTT. It is translated as CASSFQAGWGGTEAFF.

The CDR3 loop is CASSILTGSENTIYF. The CDR3 DNA follows: TGTGCCAGCAGTATACTCACAGGGTCGGAAAACACCATATATTTT. The chain links TRBV6-2 or TRBV6-3 to TRBJ1-3, with a possible D match to TRBD1 (6 bases). CDR3 length: 15 residues. CDR1 is MNHEY, CDR2 SVGEGT, per germline. The V gene lost 5 bases and the J gene lost 6 bases, with 17 bases spanning the gap.

The chain links TRBV9 to TRBJ1-1; D gene ambiguous. This CDR3 has 13 amino acids. V lost 6 bases to trimming and J lost 1 base, with 10 bases between them. Germline lookup yields CDR1 SGDLS and CDR2 YYNGEE. CDR3 DNA: TGTGCCAGCAAGCGAGAGGGGAACACTGAAGCTTTCTTT. Its translation is CASKREGNTEAFF.

The CDR3 DNA reads as TGTGCCAGCAGTGAAGCCAGCTATGGCTACACCTTC. Translated, it gives CASSEASYGYTF. The rearrangement joins TRBV2 to TRBJ1-2; D not certain. In germline, CDR1 is SNHLY, CDR2 FYNNEI. The CDR3 spans 12 residues. The V and J ends lost 0 bases and 4 bases respectively, with 3 bases between them. Full variable domain (missing parts from reference TRBV2 and TRBJ1-2): EPEVTQTPSHQVTQMGQEVILRCVPISNHLYFYWYRQILGQKVEFLVSFYNNEISEKSEIFDDQFSVERPDGSNFTLKIRSTKLEDSAMYFCASSEASYGYTFGSGTRLTVV.

The rearrangement uses TRBV5-1 and TRBJ2-1; possible D gene TRBD2, 7 bases. V was pared by 8 bases and J by 6 bases, with 18 bases between. From germline, CDR1 is SGHRS and CDR2 YFSETQ. The CDR3 runs to 14 residues. DNA for the CDR3: TGCGCCAGTACAAGGGGGGGCCCACTCAATGAGCAGTTCTTC. As protein: CASTRGGPLNEQFF. Variable domain in full (rest from reference TRBV5-1 and TRBJ2-1): KAGVTQTPRYLIKTRGQQVTLSCSPISGHRSVSWYQQTPGQGLQFLFEYFSETQRNKGNFPGRFSGRQFSNSRSEMNVSTLELGDSALYLCASTRGGPLNEQFFGPGTRLTVL.

The chain is built from TRBV30 and TRBJ2-7; 10 bases agree with TRBD2. The CDR3 consists of 14 residues. Germline assignment: CDR1 GTSNPN and CDR2 SVGIG (reference sequence). V was clipped by 5 bases and J by 2 bases; unmatched bases: 6. CDR3 sequence: CAWGISGGPYEQYF. CDR3 DNA: TGTGCCTGGGGTATTAGCGGGGGGCCCTACGAGCAGTACTTC.

This chain links TRBV6-5 with TRBJ1-2; D is undetermined. The germline V gene encodes CDR1 MNHEY and CDR2 SVGAGI. V lost 0 bases to trimming and J lost 6 bases, with 11 bases between them. The CDR3 consists of 14 residues. The CDR3 sequence is CASSYSPGSDGYTF. Written as DNA, the CDR3 is TGTGCCAGCAGTTACTCACCGGGATCGGATGGCTACACCTTC.

V and J are TRBV2 and TRBJ1-2; D might be TRBD1 (5 bases). CDR3 length: 13 residues. Trimming cost V 3 bases and J 5 bases, with 10 bases left between them. The V gene's germline CDR1 is SNHLY and CDR2 FYNNEI. CDR3 in amino acids: CASSDRVRYGYTF. The CDR3 coding sequence is TGTGCCAGCAGTGACAGGGTGAGGTATGGCTACACCTTC.

The gene calls are TRBV28 and TRBJ2-7; D may be TRBD2 (6 bases). CDR1 and CDR2 from the germline V gene are MDHEN and SYDVKM. V was cut by 3 bases and J by 4 bases, with 7 bases left in between. CDR3 length equals 12 residues. The CDR3 nucleotides read TGTGCCAGCAGTTTCAGCGGGTACGAGCAGTACTTC. The encoded protein is CASSFSGYEQYF.

The genes are TRBV9 and TRBJ2-5; tentative D call: TRBD2 (7 bases). Per germline, CDR1 SGDLS and CDR2 YYNGEE. The CDR3 consists of 15 residues. Trimming took 4 bases from V and 4 from J, leaving 17 bases between them. CDR3 in DNA: TGTGCCAGCAGCCCTCTGGCGGGGGCCGTAGAGACCCAGTACTTC. As protein: CASSPLAGAVETQYF. Together with reference TRBV9 and TRBJ2-5, the CDR3 gives the full variable domain: DSGVTQTPKHLITATGQRVTLRCSPRSGDLSVYWYQQSLDQGLQFLIQYYNGEERAKGNILERFSAQQFPDLHSELNLSSLELGDSALYFCASSPLAGAVETQYFGPGTRLLVL.

This chain links TRBV10-2 with TRBJ2-1; D may be TRBD2 (6 bases). The germline V gene has CDR1 WSHSY and CDR2 SAAADI. The CDR3 sequence is 12 residues long. V gave up 7 bases and J gave up 6 bases, with 10 bases separating them. CDR3 in DNA: TGCGCCAGCATCGGGGGACTCAATGAGCAGTTCTTC. It is translated as CASIGGLNEQFF.

This clone was seen a handful of times. The CDR3 sequence is CATSRADSKQFF. The CDR3 nucleotides read TGTGCCACCAGCAGGGCTGACAGCAAGCAGTTCTTC. The J gene is TRBJ2-1, the V gene TRBV15, with D possibly being TRBD1 (5 bases). CDR1 is LNHNV, CDR2 YYDKDF, per germline (reference sequence). This CDR3 has 12 residues. The V and J ends lost 3 bases and 11 bases respectively, with 11 bases between them.

The V call is TRBV28, the J call TRBJ1-3, with 11 bases matching TRBD1. The length of the CDR3 is 15 residues. V dropped 4 bases and J dropped 4; count of bases not matched to a gene: 3. Germline V gene lookup returns CDR1 MDHEN and CDR2 SYDVKM. CDR3 DNA: TGTGCCAGCAGTTCGGACAGGGGGCCGGGAAACACCATATATTTT. This gives the protein CASSSDRGPGNTIYF.

This sequence joins TRBV5-5 and TRBJ1-2, with 10 bases identical to TRBD1. Trimming removed 4 bases from V and 7 bases from J; junction bases left unmatched: 7. This CDR3 comprises 14 residues. Looked up from germline, CDR1 is SGHKS and CDR2 is YYEKEE (reference sequence). The CDR3: CASSRGQGVFGYTF. CDR3 in DNA: TGTGCCAGCAGCCGTGGACAGGGGGTTTTTGGCTACACCTTC.

The J gene is TRBJ1-6, the V gene TRBV7-2; 8 bases align to TRBD1. Looked up from germline, CDR1 is SGHTA and CDR2 is FQGNSA. The CDR3 sequence is 15 residues long. Losses at the gene ends were 5 bases for V and 7 bases for J; bases not matched to a gene: 7. The CDR3 DNA sequence: TGTGCCAGCAGCGCCCAGACAGGGGAGAATTCACCCCTCCACTTT. This sequence encodes CASSAQTGENSPLHF.

V usage is TRBV4-1 and J usage is TRBJ1-1; D perhaps matches TRBD1 (6 bases). Deletions cut 4 bases from V and 4 bases from J, with 19 bases between. This CDR3 region has 16 residues. The germline CDR1 and CDR2 sequences are MGHRA and YSYEKL. Here the CDR3 reads CASSPRTRAQGTEAFF. DNA of the CDR3: TGCGCCAGCAGCCCTCGTACACGCGCACAGGGCACTGAAGCTTTCTTT.

V and J are TRBV5-6 and TRBJ1-1; TRBD1 aligns across 8 bases. CDR3 length: 15 amino acids. V gave up 5 bases and J gave up 4 bases; unmatched junction bases: 10. From germline, CDR1 is SGHDT and CDR2 YYEEEE. CDR3 region: CASRRTGTYGTEAFF. The CDR3 coding sequence is TGTGCCAGCAGGAGGACAGGGACCTATGGCACTGAAGCTTTCTTT.